This T cell receptor beta chain was sequenced in a study of cytomegalovirus exposure and HLA in healthy donors. Study-level results: The authors listed 180 or so TCR beta chains as cytomegalovirus-associated.

Profiled with immunoSEQ multiplex PCR; TCRdb holds only in-frame clones, not every one. The sample includes 250,000 to 300,000 clones, around 91% of them seen just once. Deletions cut 0 bases from V and 6 bases from J, with 14 bases between. CDR3 length: 15 residues. The germline gives CDR1 MNHEY, CDR2 SVGAGI. Turning to this clone: Its matching antigen is unknown.

The receptor was isolated from a woman aged 18-29 years in good health and CMV-seronegative. The chain carries TRBV6-5 and TRBJ1-1; D is possibly TRBD1 (5 bases). Material: PBMCs. The CDR3 nucleotides read TGTGCCAGCAGTTACTCTGGGGCCTCTTTGGCTGAAGCTTTCTTT. It specifies CASSYSGASLAEAFF.